This T cell receptor (beta chain) came from a study of cytomegalovirus exposure and HLA in healthy donors. General study findings and limits: Links to common viral pathogens appeared, in a later analysis, for several of the most significant clusters.

The CDR3 totals 15 residues. From germline, CDR1 is MNHNS and CDR2 SASEGT. Deletions cut 3 bases from V and 3 bases from J, with 15 bases between. Of note for this clone: The antigen remains unidentified.

Both 60 Vbeta primers and 13 Jbeta primers went into the PCR. Clones were read by immunoSEQ multiplex PCR, and TCRdb kept only the in-frame ones, dropping some. Of about 160,000 clones listed, more than 70% were seen once; the top ten hold just over 4.5%. The origin of this receptor is a woman between 45 and 65 years old in good health and CMV-seropositive. Material: PBMCs. J is TRBJ2-7 and V is TRBV6-1; TRBD1 is a possible D gene (5 bases). The DNA for the CDR3 is TGTGCCAGCAGTGACCAAGGGGCCTTCAACTACGAGCAGTACTTC. This codes for CASSDQGAFNYEQYF.